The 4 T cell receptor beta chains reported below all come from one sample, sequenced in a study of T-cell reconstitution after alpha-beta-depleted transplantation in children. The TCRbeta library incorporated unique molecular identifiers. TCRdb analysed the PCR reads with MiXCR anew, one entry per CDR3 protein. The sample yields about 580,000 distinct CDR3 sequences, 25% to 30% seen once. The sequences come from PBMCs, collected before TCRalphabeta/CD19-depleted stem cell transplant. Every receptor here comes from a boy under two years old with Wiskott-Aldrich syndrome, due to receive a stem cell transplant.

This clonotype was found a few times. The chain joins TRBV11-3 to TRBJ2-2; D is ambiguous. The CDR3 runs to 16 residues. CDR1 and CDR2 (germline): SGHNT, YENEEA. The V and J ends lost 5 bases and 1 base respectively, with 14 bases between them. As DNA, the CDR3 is TGTGCCAGCAGCCCTGGCCATGGCGGGAACACCGGGGAGCTGTTTTTT. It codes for CASSPGHGGNTGELFF.

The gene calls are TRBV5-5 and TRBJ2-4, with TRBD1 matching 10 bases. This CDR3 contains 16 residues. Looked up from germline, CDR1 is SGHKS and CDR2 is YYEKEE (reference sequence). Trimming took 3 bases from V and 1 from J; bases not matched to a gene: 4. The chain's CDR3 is CASSSLGQGAKNIQYF. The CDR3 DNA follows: TGTGCCAGCAGCTCGCTGGGACAGGGGGCCAAAAACATTCAGTACTTC.

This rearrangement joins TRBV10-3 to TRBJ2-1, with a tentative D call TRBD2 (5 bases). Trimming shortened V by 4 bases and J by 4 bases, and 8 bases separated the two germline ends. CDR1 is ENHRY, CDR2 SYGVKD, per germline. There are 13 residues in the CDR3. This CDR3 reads CAISVSVYNEQFF. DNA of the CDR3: TGTGCCATCAGTGTTAGCGTTTACAATGAGCAGTTCTTC.

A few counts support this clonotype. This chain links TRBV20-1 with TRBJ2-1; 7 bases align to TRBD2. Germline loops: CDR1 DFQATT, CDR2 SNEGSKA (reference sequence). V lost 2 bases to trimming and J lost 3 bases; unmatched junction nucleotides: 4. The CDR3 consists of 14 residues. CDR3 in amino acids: CSARIGLVYNEQFF. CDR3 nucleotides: TGCAGTGCTAGAATCGGACTAGTCTACAATGAGCAGTTCTTC.